One sample yielded the 5 T cell receptor beta chains listed below, sequenced in a study of blood T cell repertoires in COVID-19. TCRdb keeps only in-frame clones here, not all; method: immunoSEQ multiplex PCR. Here the sample spans some 140,000 clones, around 78% being singletons. Material: peripheral blood. Every receptor here comes from a human donor in a cohort sampled during active COVID-19.

V gene TRBV10-3 combines with J gene TRBJ2-7; D might be TRBD1 (5 bases). Trimming stripped 10 bases from V and 6 bases from J, with 16 bases between. CDR1 ENHRY and CDR2 SYGVKD come from the germline V gene. The CDR3 consists of 12 residues. In DNA, the CDR3 is TGTGCCACCGCGACAGAGGCTTCCGAGCAGTACTTC. Translating it yields CATATEASEQYF.

This clone appeared a single time. This sequence joins TRBV25-1 and TRBJ1-1; perhaps TRBD1 as D (5 bases). Germline V gene data show CDR1 as MGHDK and CDR2 as SYGVNS. V dropped 5 bases and J dropped 0 bases, with 13 bases sitting between them. CDR3 length: 15 residues. CDR3 protein: CASSRSGWLNTEAFF. CDR3 sequence (DNA): TGTGCCAGCAGTCGGTCAGGGTGGTTGAACACTGAAGCTTTCTTT.

The rearrangement joins TRBV30 to TRBJ2-5; perhaps TRBD2 as D (6 bases). The CDR3 totals 16 residues. V was clipped by 3 bases and J by 2 bases, with 19 bases between them. The germline V gene has CDR1 GTSNPN and CDR2 SVGIG (reference sequence). The DNA for the CDR3 is TGTGCCTGGAGCAAGAGTGGGCGGGGTCTACAAGAGACCCAGTACTTC. Protein: CAWSKSGRGLQETQYF.

The chain carries TRBV5-1 and TRBJ1-1, with 8 bases that match TRBD1. Germline values: CDR1 SGHRS, CDR2 YFSETQ. Trimming took 4 bases from V and 3 from J; bases not matched to a gene: 8. This CDR3 comprises 15 residues. The CDR3 nucleotides are TGCGCCAGCAGCGCCTCTTTGACAGGGGACACTGAAGCTTTCTTT. Encoded protein: CASSASLTGDTEAFF.

The rearrangement joins TRBV11-2 to TRBJ1-2; the D gene is possibly TRBD1 (5 bases). CDR1 SGHAT and CDR2 FQNNGV come from the germline V gene. With 0 bases removed from V and 5 bases from J, the gap between germline ends came to 13 bases. The CDR3 runs to 15 residues. The CDR3: CASSLDSSQGYGYTF. The CDR3 nucleotides are TGTGCCAGCAGCTTAGATTCGTCGCAGGGTTATGGCTACACCTTC.